Below, 2 T cell receptor beta chains from the same sample are listed, as sequenced in a study of cytomegalovirus exposure and HLA in healthy donors. The protocol was immunoSEQ multiplex PCR, while the TCRdb copy is restricted to in-frame clones and leaves out a portion. Seen here are about 180,000 clones, around 84% observed once, and the top ten hold roughly 15%. The source material was PBMCs. These receptors were taken from a man between 18 and 35 years old in good health and CMV-seropositive.

The V gene is TRBV30, the J gene TRBJ2-5; D not certain. V was cut by 0 bases and J by 5 bases, with 4 bases left in between. The CDR3 extends over 11 amino acids. CDR1 is GTSNPN and CDR2 is SVGIG in the germline V gene (reference sequence). The CDR3 is CAWSVQETQYF. The CDR3 DNA is TGTGCCTGGAGTGTACAGGAGACCCAGTACTTC.

The chain links TRBV28 to TRBJ1-4, with D possibly TRBD1 on 6 matching bases. This CDR3 contains 12 residues. V was pared by 8 bases and J by 8 bases, with 12 bases between. The germline CDR1 and CDR2 sequences are MDHEN and SYDVKM. CDR3 sequence: CASRGAREKLFF. The CDR3 bases are TGTGCCAGCCGGGGGGCGCGGGAAAAACTGTTTTTT.